The clone carrying this T cell receptor beta chain was recorded only once. The record originates from a study of Ad26.COV2.S vaccination and SARS-CoV-2 variants. TCRdb's copy holds only in-frame clones and misses some; the assay was immunoSEQ multiplex PCR. This table has about 100,000 clones, over 60% appearing once. There are 14 residues in the CDR3. The V gene's germline CDR1 is SNHLY and CDR2 FYNNEI. Deletions cut 7 bases from V and 2 bases from J, with 11 bases between. Here the sequenced sample was peripheral blood, taken after recovery from COVID-19. This receptor was taken from a human donor who had recovered from COVID-19. V and J are TRBV2 and TRBJ2-2; D remains ambiguous. The CDR3 DNA follows: TGTGCCAGCATAGGCGATTCCAACACCGGGGAGCTGTTTTTT. Translating it yields CASIGDSNTGELFF.